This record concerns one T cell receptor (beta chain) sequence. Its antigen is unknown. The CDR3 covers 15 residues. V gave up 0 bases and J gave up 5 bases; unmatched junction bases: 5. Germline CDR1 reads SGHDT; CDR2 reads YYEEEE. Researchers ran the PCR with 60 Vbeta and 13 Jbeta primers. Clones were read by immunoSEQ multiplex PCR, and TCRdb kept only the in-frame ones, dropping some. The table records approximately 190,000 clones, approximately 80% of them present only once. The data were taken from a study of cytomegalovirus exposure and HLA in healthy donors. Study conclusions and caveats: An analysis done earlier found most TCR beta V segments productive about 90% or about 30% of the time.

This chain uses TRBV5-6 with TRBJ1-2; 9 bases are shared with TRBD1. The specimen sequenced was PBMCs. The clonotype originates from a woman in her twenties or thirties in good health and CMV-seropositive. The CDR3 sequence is CASSLVVGQGYGYTF. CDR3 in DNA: TGTGCCAGCAGCTTGGTTGTGGGACAGGGATATGGCTACACCTTC.